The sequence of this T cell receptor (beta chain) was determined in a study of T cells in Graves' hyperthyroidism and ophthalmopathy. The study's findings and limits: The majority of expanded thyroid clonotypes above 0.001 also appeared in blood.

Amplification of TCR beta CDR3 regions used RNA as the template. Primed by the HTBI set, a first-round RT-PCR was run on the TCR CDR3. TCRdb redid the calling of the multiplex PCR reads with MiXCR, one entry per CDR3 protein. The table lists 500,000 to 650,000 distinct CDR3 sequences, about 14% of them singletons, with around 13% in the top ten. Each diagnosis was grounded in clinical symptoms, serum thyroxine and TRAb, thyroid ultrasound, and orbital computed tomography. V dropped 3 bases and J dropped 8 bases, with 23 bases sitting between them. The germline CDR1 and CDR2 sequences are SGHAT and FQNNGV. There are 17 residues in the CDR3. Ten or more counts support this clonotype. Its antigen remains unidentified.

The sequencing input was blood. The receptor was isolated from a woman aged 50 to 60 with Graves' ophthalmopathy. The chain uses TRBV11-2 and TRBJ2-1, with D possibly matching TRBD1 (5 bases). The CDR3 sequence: CASSFSPRGQSTYEQFF. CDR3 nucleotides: TGTGCCAGCAGCTTCTCCCCAAGGGGCCAATCTACATATGAGCAGTTCTTC.